This T cell receptor (beta chain) is drawn from a study of cytomegalovirus exposure and HLA in healthy donors. CDR3 size: 15 residues. The germline V gene has CDR1 SGHTA and CDR2 FQGNSA. Trimming left V 1 base short and J 2 bases short, with 12 bases between. Using immunoSEQ multiplex PCR, the repertoire was profiled, and TCRdb retains in-frame clones only, with some absent. The sample carries around 150,000 clones, 84% recorded once. The donors were in the roughly 120-subject validation cohort, distinct from the approximately 700-subject first cohort. The sequenced sample was PBMCs. The chain has TRBV7-2 and TRBJ2-7; tentative D call: TRBD2 (7 bases). The sequence was obtained from a man aged 25 to 40 in good health and CMV-seropositive. CDR3 coding DNA: TGTGCCAGCAGCTTAGGGGGGGGGCCCGCCTACGAGCAGTACTTC. Translation gives CASSLGGGPAYEQYF.